Described below is a single TCR beta chain sequence and its context. The method was immunoSEQ multiplex PCR; TCRdb's version includes in-frame clones alone and lacks a portion of them. The table records about 72,000 clones, 68% of them present only once. This sample was taken from a study of cytotoxic CD8 clonotypes in ibrutinib-treated CLL. This CDR3 has 16 amino acids. V shed 5 bases and J 4 bases; nucleotides not matched to a gene: 11. Germline values: CDR1 SGHTA, CDR2 FQGNSA. The source material was PBMCs, sampled after 12 months of ibrutinib treatment. The J gene is TRBJ1-1, the V gene TRBV7-2, with TRBD1 matching over 9 bases. The clonotype was recovered from a human donor with chronic lymphocytic leukemia. The CDR3 DNA is TGTGCCAGCAGCCCCGGACAGGGGAGGCCGATCACTGAAGCTTTCTTT. Encoded protein: CASSPGQGRPITEAFF.